This T cell receptor beta chain was retrieved from a study of early stage breast cancer tumors (dated by TCRdb to about 2017). For the wider study: Of the 15 or so invasive breast tumors, 12 to 13 were found to be estrogen receptor-positive, progesterone receptor-positive and HER2-negative. On average, each sample had roughly 9.9-fold read coverage. The samples as a whole yielded under 3,500,000 detected templates, corresponding to 950,000 to 1,300,000 unique clonotypes. About 65% of the 12 ER+/PR+/HER2- tumors were invasive ductal carcinomas, while the other four were invasive lobular carcinomas.

On this clone itself: Its antigen target is currently unknown. Base qualities are missing; no much larger clone stands one base away.

Counted from cysteine to phenylalanine, this CDR3 has 17 amino acids. Kept here is only the CDR3 DNA, which spans 51 bases and is read in frame from base 1. Via the germline V gene (reference sequence), CDR1 is SGHNT and CDR2 YYREEE. V trim: 4 bases; J trim: 2 bases; unmatched bases: 7. Each sample was amplified in two independent genomic DNA replicates, using 0.5 to 0.6 ug for blood and about 1.5 ug for tumor or normal breast. TCRB sequencing of genomic DNA was carried out with the ImmunoSeq Intro kit according to the manufacturer's instructions. For absolute quantification, the roughly 32-cycle multiplex PCR included proprietary primers along with spike-in control sequences. Single-end 150-bp reads were used to sequence an 87-bp fragment spanning the CDR3 plus the flanking V and J genes. Seven samples, each with two replicates, were multiplexed per lane of an Illumina MiSeq using version 3.0 chemistry. On the authors' methods: The vendor's proprietary pipeline handled the raw data processing, merging both replicates into a single result for each sample. Productive rearrangements sharing the V-gene family, CDR3 amino acid sequence and J-gene segment were defined as clonotypes. Clonality was calculated as 1 minus the normalized Shannon entropy (Pielou evenness) of TCRB abundances. T cell density was estimated as total templates divided by the number of input cells, with the number of input cells inferred from the DNA input amount. Recon with default parameters was used to estimate total repertoire diversity and clonality. Clonotypes with over 0.1% abundance in tumor and at least 32-fold higher abundance in tumor than in normal breast were defined as tumor-enriched. The table was pulled from immuneACCESS by TCRdb, which kept in-frame rearrangements only. Such tables lose some clones; where checked, under half of the loss comes from unresolved V genes, and the rest has no known cause. V and J calls and clone size are given by that table; D and trimming were obtained from the DNA. Across this sample there are roughly 57,000 clones, with about 93% seen only once. The ten largest clonotypes hold approximately 5% of the sample.

The study profiled bulk TCR beta-chain repertoires in matched peripheral blood, tumor and adjacent normal breast tissue taken from about 15 patients with early-stage breast cancer. Before surgery, whole blood (about 4.5-11 mL) was collected into EDTA tubes and processed within 2 hours. Ficoll-Paque centrifugation in SepMate-50 tubes was used to isolate peripheral blood mononuclear cells. PBMCs were cryopreserved in around 90% FBS with roughly 10% DMSO in aliquots of about 1.7 to 4 million cells and stored in liquid nitrogen. Genomic DNA was extracted with the Qiagen AllPrep DNA/RNA Mini kit. Points the paper makes about the study in general: Because the cohort was small, analysis by tumor subtype was not possible. Chain pairing and functional markers such as CD4, CD8 and FOXP3 were missed by bulk genomic DNA sequencing of unsorted cells. Compared with adjacent normal breast tissue, tumors had higher clonality and 2 to 3-fold greater T cell density. Repertoires from blood and normal breast were more alike than repertoires from blood and tumor, and in about 90% of the 16 patients, comparing each tissue with blood separated tumor from normal. Enriched TCRB sequences shared across patients were found to be mostly commonly generated sequences that were unlikely to play an important role in the tumor microenvironment.

The chain is made from TRBV5-4 and TRBJ2-3; TRBD2 aligns with 13 central bases. This TCR derives from a person aged 70 to 85 with breast cancer. Sequenced input: blood. The bases read TGTGCCAGCAGCGCGCCGGGACTAGCGGGGTACACAGATACGCAGTATTTT. This translates into CASSAPGLAGYTDTQYF.